Sequencing of this T cell receptor (beta chain) was carried out in a study of OX40 agonist ivuxolimab in advanced cancers. Study-wide context: Every 2 weeks, ivuxolimab was infused into the patients intravenously at between 0.01 and 10 mg/kg. Head and neck, renal cell, melanoma or hepatocellular carcinoma were the cancers that dose-escalation patients had.

Study results and caveats: Expanded peripheral T cell antigen specificity was not determined.

Sequenced by immunoSEQ multiplex PCR; TCRdb stores in-frame clones only, minus some. The sample lists fewer than 95,000 clones; more than 85% were seen once. Germline CDR1 reads PRHDT; CDR2 reads FYEKMQ (reference sequence). The CDR3 is 15 amino acids. Points on this clone: What it binds is unknown. The junction departs from the called germline gene at one end, perhaps through a read error.

With baseline, cycle 4 day 1, and cycle 7 day 1 as timepoints, blood was sampled. The material was CD4+ or CD8+ T cells sorted from blood, obtained in a trial of the OX40 agonist ivuxolimab. The rearrangement uses TRBV13 and TRBJ2-3, with D perhaps TRBD2 (5 bases). The clonotype originates from an adult with an advanced solid tumor such as melanoma, head and neck, liver or kidney cancer. The CDR3 nucleotides are TGTGCCAGCAGCCTAGGACTGGTGGGAGCAGATACGCAGTATTTT. This gives the protein CASSLGLVGADTQYF. Combining the CDR3 with reference TRBV13 and TRBJ2-3 gives the whole variable domain AAGVIQSPRHLIKEKRETATLKCYPIPRHDTVYWYQQGPGQDPQFLISFYEKMQSDKGSIPDRFSAQQFSDYHSELNMSSLELGDSALYFCASSLGLVGADTQYFGPGTRLTVL.